This T cell receptor (beta chain) was recovered during a study of T cell changes during pregnancy in multiple sclerosis (dated by TCRdb to about 2019). Describing the broader study: Changes in the T cell repertoire over the course of pregnancy were examined in this study in women with multiple sclerosis.

From the germline V gene, CDR1 is LGHNA and CDR2 is YSLEER. From cysteine to phenylalanine, the CDR3 is 14 amino acids long. CDR3 DNA only is kept here, 42 bases in frame from base 1. Unmatched junction bases come to 7, with V trimmed by 4 bases and J by 5 bases. Library preparation used the immunoSEQ multiplex PCR assay. The clones in this table, taken by TCRdb from immuneACCESS, are in-frame only. Not every clone is retained; where verified, under half of the shortfall comes from an unresolved V gene, and the cause of the rest is unknown. The sample table contains around 63,000 clones; only one count was recorded for 92% of them. The top ten hold more than 1.1% of the sample. Concerning this clone itself: It lacks a known antigen. The input lacks base qualities; no much larger clone sits a single base away.

This material consisted of peripheral blood, taken after pregnancy. The rearrangement combines TRBV4-3 with TRBJ2-5, with 7 central nucleotides matching TRBD1. The TCR originated in a female donor with multiple sclerosis, enrolled in a pregnancy study. The bases are TGCGCCAGCAGCCGTGGACAGGCGGACGAGACCCAGTACTTC. Its protein reads: CASSRGQADETQYF.